A selection of T cell receptor beta chains follows, all from one sample in a study of blood T cell repertoires in COVID-19. Assay: immunoSEQ multiplex PCR; the TCRdb copy retains only in-frame clones and omits some. Here the sample spans around 80,000 clones, 65% to 85% being singletons. Sequenced material: peripheral blood. These receptors were collected from a man aged 50 or older with COVID-19, enrolled during active disease. Each CDR3 is given with its conserved first and last residue. The D gene is left open where the match is weak. Where a row states a size, it is once, few, many or the class of an expanded clone; other rows omit it.

12	TRBV4-1	NA	TRBJ1-1	NA	CASNTGNTEAFF	TGCGCCAGTAATACAGGGAACACTGAAGCTTTCTTT
16	TRBV7-3	NA	TRBJ2-6	NA	CASSETTGTGANVLTF	TGTGCCAGCAGCGAAACAACAGGGACGGGGGCCAACGTCCTGACTTTC
14	TRBV6-5	TRBD1	TRBJ1-6	NA	CASRAQGPFISLHF	TGTGCCAGCAGAGCACAGGGGCCGTTCATCTCCCTCCACTTT
15	TRBV15	TRBD2	TRBJ2-3	NA	CATSTPSGRVGTQYF	TGTGCCACCAGCACCCCTAGCGGGAGGGTTGGTACGCAGTATTTT
16	TRBV5-1	NA	TRBJ2-3	NA	CASSLASTGNTDTQYF	TGCGCCAGCAGCTTGGCCAGTACGGGGAACACAGATACGCAGTATTTT
18	TRBV7-3	TRBD2	TRBJ2-2	NA	CASSLRGLALLNTGELFF	TGTGCCAGCAGCTTAAGGGGACTAGCGCTTTTGAACACCGGGGAGCTGTTTTTT
12	TRBV4-2	NA	TRBJ2-1	NA	CASSHGDKEQFF	TGTGCCAGCAGCCATGGGGACAAAGAGCAGTTCTTC
16	TRBV28	TRBD2	TRBJ2-3	once	CASSPGLAGSTDTQYF	TGTGCCAGCAGTCCGGGACTAGCGGGGAGCACAGATACGCAGTATTTT
16	TRBV24-1	TRBD2	TRBJ2-2	NA	CATSEYGGGDTGELFF	TGTGCCACCAGTGAATACGGGGGGGGCGACACCGGGGAGCTGTTTTTT
12	TRBV18	NA	TRBJ1-2	NA	CASSPAGAGYTF	TGTGCCAGCTCACCGGCGGGGGCTGGCTACACCTTC
15	TRBV5-1	TRBD2	TRBJ2-5	NA	CASSEGLAGGETQYF	TGCGCCAGCAGCGAGGGACTAGCGGGAGGAGAGACCCAGTACTTC
11	TRBV28	NA	TRBJ2-5	NA	CASSQGETQYF	TGTGCCAGCAGCCAGGGGGAGACCCAGTACTTC
12	TRBV28	NA	TRBJ2-1	NA	CATSTGYNEQFF	TGTGCCACATCCACAGGGTACAATGAGCAGTTCTTC
14	TRBV27	TRBD1	TRBJ1-4	NA	CASSLEDRGGKLFF	TGTGCCAGCAGTTTAGAGGACAGGGGAGGAAAACTGTTTTTT
16	TRBV2	NA	TRBJ1-6	NA	CASSVFRQDLNSPLHF	TGTGCCAGCAGTGTTTTCCGACAGGACCTTAATTCACCCCTCCACTTT
11	TRBV21-1	NA	TRBJ2-5	NA	CASSAVETQYF	TGTGCCAGCAGTGCAGTGGAGACCCAGTACTTC
15	TRBV7-2	NA	TRBJ2-3	NA	CASSLRDPSTDTQYF	TGTGCCAGCAGCCTACGCGATCCTAGCACAGATACGCAGTATTTT
14	TRBV27	NA	TRBJ1-2	NA	CASSLSRGGAGYTF	TGTGCCAGCAGTTTATCGAGGGGGGGAGCTGGCTACACCTTC
13	TRBV21-1	NA	TRBJ1-4	few	CASSKGQNEKLFF	TGTGCCAGCAGCAAGGGACAGAATGAAAAACTGTTTTTT
14	TRBV19	NA	TRBJ2-3	NA	CATAKAGNTDTQYF	TGTGCCACCGCTAAGGCGGGGAACACAGATACGCAGTATTTT
15	TRBV10-3	TRBD1	TRBJ2-5	NA	CAIRATGVGQETQYF	TGTGCCATCAGAGCGACAGGGGTGGGTCAAGAGACCCAGTACTTC
15	TRBV11-2	NA	TRBJ2-7	NA	CASSLEAGPSYEQYF	TGTGCCAGCAGCTTAGAAGCGGGTCCCTCCTACGAGCAGTACTTC